What follows are 12 T cell receptor beta chains derived from one specimen sequenced in a study of OX40 agonist ivuxolimab in advanced cancers. The library was built by means of the immunoSEQ multiplex PCR assay. TCRdb stores this immuneACCESS table with in-frame sequences only. Part of the clones is absent; in the studies checked, under half of the shortfall reflects unresolved V genes, and no reason is known for the rest. The sample has about 82,000 clones on record, more than 80% of them singletons. The top ten clonotypes cover nearly 7.5% of the sample. Here the sequenced sample was CD4+ or CD8+ T cells sorted from blood, taken in a trial of the OX40 agonist ivuxolimab. The receptor source for this set is an adult with an advanced solid tumor such as melanoma, head and neck, liver or kidney cancer.

V is TRBV9 and J is TRBJ2-1; TRBD2 matches at 7 bases. The CDR3 is made up of 17 amino acids. Trimming cost V 2 bases and J 3 bases; bases outside gene matches: 11. Germline CDR1 is SGDLS and CDR2 is YYNGEE. This CDR3 reads CASSVNPGTMNYNEQFF. CDR3 nucleotide sequence: TGTGCCAGCAGCGTTAACCCCGGGACTATGAACTACAATGAGCAGTTCTTC.

This chain uses TRBV5-6 with TRBJ1-5; no definite D call. Germline values: CDR1 SGHDT, CDR2 YYEEEE. CDR3 size: 12 residues. Trimming shortened V by 4 bases and J by 4 bases, and 6 bases separated the two germline ends. For the CDR3, the DNA is TGTGCCAGCAGCCTGATGAATCAGCCCCAGCATTTT. Its translation is CASSLMNQPQHF.

This clone showed up just a few times. The gene calls are TRBV6-1 and TRBJ1-2; 7 bases map to TRBD1. This CDR3 is 13 amino acids long. Germline values: CDR1 MNHNS, CDR2 SASEGT. Germline trimming cut 11 bases from V and 8 bases from J; bases unmatched to any gene: 14. The CDR3 spells CAGREQGEGGYTF. The CDR3 DNA reads TGTGCCGGCCGGGAGCAGGGGGAAGGAGGCTACACCTTC.

The V and J genes are TRBV14 and TRBJ2-7; D is possibly TRBD2 (6 bases). Trimming removed 1 base from V and 9 bases from J, with 22 bases in between. Germline V CDR1 and CDR2: SGHDN, FVKESK. The CDR3 is 16 residues long. Here the CDR3 DNA reads TGTGCCAGCAGCCAAGGAGCGGGCCTTGATCTGGGGAGGCAGTACTTC. Its protein product is CASSQGAGLDLGRQYF.

CDR3 amino acids: CASSPYGQSSGNTIYF. CDR3 DNA sequence: TGTGCCAGCAGCCCATACGGACAGTCCTCTGGAAACACCATATATTTT. The chain uses TRBV7-6 and TRBJ1-3; tentative D call: TRBD1 (6 bases). V was cut by 5 bases and J by 0 bases, with 14 bases left in between. The CDR3 has 16 residues. Germline assignment: CDR1 SGHVS and CDR2 FNYEAQ. Filled out from reference TRBV7-6 and TRBJ1-3, the complete variable domain reads GAGVSQSPRYKVTKRGQDVALRCDPISGHVSLYWYRQALGQGPEFLTYFNYEAQQDKSGLPNDRFSAERPEGSISTLTIQRTEQRDSAMYRCASSPYGQSSGNTIYFGEGSWLTVV.

This clone was observed once. The CDR3 nucleotides are TGTGCCAGCAGCCGCCGCAACAGGGTGGGGCAGTACTTC. It translates to CASSRRNRVGQYF. The chain is built from TRBV21-1 and TRBJ2-7; TRBD1 was called by the table and not checked on the DNA. TRBV21-1 is given as a pseudogene. The CDR3 is made up of 13 amino acids.

This rearrangement joins TRBV11-2 to TRBJ1-2, with 10 bases lining up with TRBD1. The V gene end was trimmed by 3 bases and the J gene end by 7 bases; junction bases not matched to a gene: 5. CDR3 length: 14 residues. Germline CDR1 reads SGHAT; CDR2 reads FQNNGV. The CDR3 spells CASSFGTGAAGYTF. Written as DNA, the CDR3 is TGTGCCAGCAGCTTTGGGACAGGGGCCGCTGGCTACACCTTC.

V gene TRBV7-6 combines with J gene TRBJ2-7; 12 bases are shared with TRBD2. CDR3 length equals 17 residues. Germline loops: CDR1 SGHVS, CDR2 FNYEAQ. The J segment lost 2 bases and the V segment lost 1 base, leaving 6 bases of the junction unmatched. The CDR3 DNA sequence: TGTGCCAGCAGCTTAGGCCCCTCTAGCGGGAGGGCCTACGAGCAGTACTTC. It translates to CASSLGPSSGRAYEQYF.

The CDR3 DNA follows: TGTGCCAGCAGCTCCGCGGGACACCCCTACAATGAGCAGTTCTTC. It yields the protein CASSSAGHPYNEQFF. The V and J genes are TRBV6-1 and TRBJ2-1; the D gene could be TRBD1 or TRBD2 (6 bases each). The CDR3 length is 15 residues. CDR1 MNHNS and CDR2 SASEGT come from the germline V gene. V lost 6 bases and J lost 2, with 14 bases in between.

The table lists this clone with a count of one. The gene calls are TRBV27 and TRBJ2-7; 8 bases align to TRBD2. The CDR3 length is 13 residues. The J segment lost 5 bases and the V segment lost 8 bases, leaving 8 bases of the junction unmatched. Germline values: CDR1 MNHEY, CDR2 SMNVEV (reference sequence). CDR3 amino acids: CASSSAGRDEQYF. The CDR3 DNA sequence: TGTGCCAGCTCTTCAGCCGGGAGGGACGAGCAGTACTTC.

In its sample, this clone was seen once. The rearrangement uses TRBV15 and TRBJ2-1; possibly TRBD2 for D (6 bases). From germline, CDR1 is LNHNV and CDR2 YYDKDF (reference sequence). This CDR3 has 16 residues. The germline V and J ends were trimmed by 0 bases and 6 bases, with 15 bases remaining between them. The CDR3 is CATSRDRGSGINEQFF. The DNA for the CDR3 is TGTGCCACCAGCAGAGATCGTGGTAGCGGAATCAATGAGCAGTTCTTC.

The rearrangement links TRBV11-2 to TRBJ2-7; a weak D match, TRBD2 (5 bases). Trimming took 1 base from V and 2 from J, leaving 6 bases between them. Germline V gives CDR1 SGHAT, CDR2 FQNNGV. This CDR3 is built from 13 residues. CDR3 loop: CASSLVGAYEQYF. The CDR3 DNA reads TGTGCCAGCAGCTTAGTGGGAGCCTACGAGCAGTACTTC.